This T cell receptor (beta chain) was sequenced during a study of cytomegalovirus exposure and HLA in healthy donors. V shed 3 bases, J shed 1 base, and the junction held 13 bases outside the gene matches. The CDR3 sequence is 18 residues long. Per germline, CDR1 LGHNA and CDR2 YNFKEQ. Points from the study as a whole: The tendency of first-cohort TCR clusters to co-occur in the 120 or so validation repertoires emerged from a later analysis. Among TCR sequences, most were rare, though some public TCRs appeared in many donors.

The data were produced by immunoSEQ multiplex PCR, yet TCRdb's version contains in-frame clones alone and is incomplete. The repertoire has some 140,000 clones, 82% of them found once; the top ten carry 30%. Points on this clone: No antigen is known for it.

This receptor was identified in a man in his thirties or forties in good health and CMV-seropositive. The sequenced sample was PBMCs. The V gene is TRBV4-2, the J gene TRBJ2-3; 7 bases are a match to TRBD2. The CDR3 is CASSQGTGGSWGTDTQYF. The CDR3 region has the DNA TGTGCCAGCAGCCAGGGGACGGGAGGCAGCTGGGGCACAGATACGCAGTATTTT.